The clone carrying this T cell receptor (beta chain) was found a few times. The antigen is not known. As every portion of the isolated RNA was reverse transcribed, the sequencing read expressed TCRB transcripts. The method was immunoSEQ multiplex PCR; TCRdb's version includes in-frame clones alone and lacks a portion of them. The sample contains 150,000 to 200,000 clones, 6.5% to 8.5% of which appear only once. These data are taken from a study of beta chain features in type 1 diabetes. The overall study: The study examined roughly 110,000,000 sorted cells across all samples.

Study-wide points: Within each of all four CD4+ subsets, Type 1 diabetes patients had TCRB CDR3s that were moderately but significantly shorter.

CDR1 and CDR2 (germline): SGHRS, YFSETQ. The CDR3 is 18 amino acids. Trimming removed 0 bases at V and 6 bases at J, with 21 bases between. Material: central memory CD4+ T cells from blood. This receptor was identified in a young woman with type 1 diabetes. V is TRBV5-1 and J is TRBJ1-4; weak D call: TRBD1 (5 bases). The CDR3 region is CASSLAGEPGIKDEKLFF. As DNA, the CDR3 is TGCGCCAGCAGCTTGGCGGGGGAACCGGGGATCAAAGATGAAAAACTGTTTTTT.